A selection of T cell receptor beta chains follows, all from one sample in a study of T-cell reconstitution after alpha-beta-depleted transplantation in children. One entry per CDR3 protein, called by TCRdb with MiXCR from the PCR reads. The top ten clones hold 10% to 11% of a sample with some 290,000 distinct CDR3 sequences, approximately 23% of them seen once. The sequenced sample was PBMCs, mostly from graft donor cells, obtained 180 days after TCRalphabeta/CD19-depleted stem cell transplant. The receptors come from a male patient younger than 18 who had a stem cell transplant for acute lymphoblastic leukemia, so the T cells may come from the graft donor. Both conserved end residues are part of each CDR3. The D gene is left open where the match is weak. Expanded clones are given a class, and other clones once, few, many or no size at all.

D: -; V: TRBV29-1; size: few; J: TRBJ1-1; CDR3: CSVVGVPNTEAFF; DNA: TGCAGCGTTGTGGGGGTTCCGAACACTGAAGCTTTCTTT
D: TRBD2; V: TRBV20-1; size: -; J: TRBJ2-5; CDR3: CSAPAGGRGFRGETQYF; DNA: TGCAGTGCTCCGGCCGGCGGGAGAGGATTTCGCGGGGAGACCCAGTACTTC
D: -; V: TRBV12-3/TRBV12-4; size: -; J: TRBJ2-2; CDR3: CASSFKSTTGELFF; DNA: TGTGCCAGCAGTTTTAAATCGACCACCGGGGAGCTGTTTTTT
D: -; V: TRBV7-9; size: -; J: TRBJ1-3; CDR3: CASSWAESSGNTIYF; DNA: TGTGCCAGCAGCTGGGCGGAGAGCTCTGGAAACACCATATATTTT
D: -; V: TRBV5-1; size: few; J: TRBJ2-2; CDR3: CASSLEGGKTGELFF; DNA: TGCGCCAGCAGCTTGGAGGGGGGAAAAACCGGGGAGCTGTTTTTT
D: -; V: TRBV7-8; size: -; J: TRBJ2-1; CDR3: CASSLEDWTIYNEQFF; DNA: TGTGCCAGCAGCTTAGAGGATTGGACTATCTACAATGAGCAGTTCTTC
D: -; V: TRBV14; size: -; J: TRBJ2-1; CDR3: CASSHILRLYNEQFF; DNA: TGTGCCAGCAGCCACATCCTGCGACTGTACAATGAGCAGTTCTTC
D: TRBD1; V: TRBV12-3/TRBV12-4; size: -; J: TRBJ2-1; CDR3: CASSGTASYNEQLF; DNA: TGTGCCAGCAGCGGGACAGCTTCCTACAATGAGCAGCTCTTC
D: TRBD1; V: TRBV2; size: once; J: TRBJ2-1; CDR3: CASGDRGYNEQFF; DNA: TGTGCCAGTGGGGACAGGGGTTACAATGAGCAGTTCTTC
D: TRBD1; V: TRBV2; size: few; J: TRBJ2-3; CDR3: CASSEVGTGSSTDTQYF; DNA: TGTGCCAGCAGTGAAGTCGGGACAGGGAGCAGCACAGATACGCAGTATTTT
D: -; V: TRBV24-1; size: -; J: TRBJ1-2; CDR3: CATSDSSGFGGYTF; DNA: TGTGCCACCAGTGATTCTTCAGGGTTTGGGGGCTACACCTTC
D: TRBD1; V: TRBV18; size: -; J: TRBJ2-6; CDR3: CASSVATGGQDGSGRSGANVLTF; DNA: TGTGCCAGCAGCGTAGCTACAGGGGGACAGGACGGTAGCGGCCGGTCTGGGGCCAACGTCCTGACTTTC
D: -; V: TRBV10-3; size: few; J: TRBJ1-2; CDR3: CAISEFSAGEVPLLF; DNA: TGTGCCATCAGTGAGTTTAGCGCAGGGGAGGTTCCTCTTCTCTTC
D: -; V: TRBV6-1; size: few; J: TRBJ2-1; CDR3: CASSILYGGGYNEQFF; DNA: TGTGCCAGCAGTATCCTCTACGGAGGGGGCTACAATGAGCAGTTCTTC
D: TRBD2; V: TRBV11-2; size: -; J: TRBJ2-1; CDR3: CASSSLAVSEQFF; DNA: TGTGCCAGCAGCTCCCTAGCGGTTTCTGAGCAGTTCTTC
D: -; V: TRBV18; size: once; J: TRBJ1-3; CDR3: CASSPITGTDSGNTIYF; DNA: TGTGCCAGCTCACCTATAACAGGAACTGACTCTGGAAACACCATATATTTT
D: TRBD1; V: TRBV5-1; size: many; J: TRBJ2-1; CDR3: CASLTGQGGNEQFF; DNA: TGCGCCAGCCTTACGGGACAGGGTGGCAATGAGCAGTTCTTC
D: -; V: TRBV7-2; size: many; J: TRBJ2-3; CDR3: CASSHQARIRTDTQYF; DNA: TGTGCCAGCAGCCATCAGGCGCGGATCCGCACAGATACGCAGTATTTT
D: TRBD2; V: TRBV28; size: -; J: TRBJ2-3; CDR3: CASSLSISGWAGATADTQYF; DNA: TGTGCCAGCAGTTTGTCCATCTCCGGATGGGCGGGAGCTACGGCAGATACGCAGTATTTT
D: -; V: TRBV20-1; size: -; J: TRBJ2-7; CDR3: CSAPPGPFYEQYF; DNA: TGCAGTGCGCCCCCCGGCCCCTTTTACGAGCAGTACTTC
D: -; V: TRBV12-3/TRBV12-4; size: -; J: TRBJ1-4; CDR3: CASREGPLVEKLFF; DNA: TGTGCCAGCAGGGAGGGTCCGCTGGTGGAAAAACTGTTTTTT
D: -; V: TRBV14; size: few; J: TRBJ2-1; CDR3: CASSQEWRENGQFF; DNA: TGTGCCAGCAGCCAAGAATGGAGGGAAAACGGGCAGTTCTTC
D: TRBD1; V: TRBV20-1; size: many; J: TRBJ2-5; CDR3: CSARAGDSQETQYF; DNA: TGCAGTGCTAGAGCTGGGGACAGCCAAGAGACCCAGTACTTC
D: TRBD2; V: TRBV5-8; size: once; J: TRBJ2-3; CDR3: CASSEVGTRAGDTQYF; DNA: TGTGCCAGCAGCGAGGTCGGGACTAGGGCTGGAGATACGCAGTATTTT
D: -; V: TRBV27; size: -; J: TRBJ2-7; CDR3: CASSFRTEPYLAYEQYF; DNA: TGTGCCAGCAGTTTCCGTACTGAACCCTACCTAGCCTACGAGCAGTACTTC
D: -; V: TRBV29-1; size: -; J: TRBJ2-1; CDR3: CSVEDLNEQFF; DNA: TGCAGCGTTGAAGATTTAAATGAGCAGTTCTTC
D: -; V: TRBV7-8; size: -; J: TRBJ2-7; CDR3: CASSYGRTHYEQYF; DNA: TGTGCCAGCAGCTATGGGAGGACCCACTACGAGCAGTACTTC
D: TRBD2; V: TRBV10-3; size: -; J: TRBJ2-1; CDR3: CATRAGGRANEQFF; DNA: TGTGCCACCCGAGCGGGAGGAAGGGCCAATGAGCAGTTCTTC
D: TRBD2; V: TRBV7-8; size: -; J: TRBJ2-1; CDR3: CASSLARTSGRADAGREQFF; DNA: TGTGCCAGCAGCTTAGCGCGTACTAGCGGGAGGGCCGACGCAGGGCGGGAGCAGTTCTTC
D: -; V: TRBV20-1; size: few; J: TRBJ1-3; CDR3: CSARVYGYSGNTIYF; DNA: TGCAGTGCTAGAGTTTACGGCTACTCTGGAAACACCATATATTTT
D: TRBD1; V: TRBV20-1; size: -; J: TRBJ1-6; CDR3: CSVNGQGDSPLHF; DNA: TGCAGTGTAAACGGACAGGGAGATTCACCCCTCCACTTT
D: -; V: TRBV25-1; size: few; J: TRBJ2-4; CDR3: CASSEYRGQLAKNIQYF; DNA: TGTGCCAGCAGTGAATACCGAGGACAGCTAGCCAAAAACATTCAGTACTTC
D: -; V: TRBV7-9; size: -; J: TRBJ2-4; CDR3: CASSLAQGNIQYF; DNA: TGTGCCAGCAGCTTAGCCCAGGGGAACATTCAGTACTTC
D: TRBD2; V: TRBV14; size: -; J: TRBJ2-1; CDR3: CASSQDRTRLAGVNEQFF; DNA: TGTGCCAGCAGCCAAGATCGAACTCGACTAGCGGGAGTCAATGAGCAGTTCTTC
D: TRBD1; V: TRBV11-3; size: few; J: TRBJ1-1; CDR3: CASSLDRENTEAFF; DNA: TGTGCCAGCAGCCTGGACAGGGAGAACACTGAAGCTTTCTTT
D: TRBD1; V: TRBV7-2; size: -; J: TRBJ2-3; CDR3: CASSLGQGNTDTQYF; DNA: TGTGCCAGCAGCTTAGGACAGGGAAACACAGATACGCAGTATTTT
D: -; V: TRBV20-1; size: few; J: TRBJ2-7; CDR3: CSASGEWGSYEQYF; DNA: TGCAGTGCTAGCGGGGAGTGGGGCTCCTACGAGCAGTACTTC
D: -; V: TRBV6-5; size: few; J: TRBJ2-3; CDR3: CASSYDVSSTDTQYF; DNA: TGTGCCAGCAGTTACGACGTGTCAAGCACAGATACGCAGTATTTT
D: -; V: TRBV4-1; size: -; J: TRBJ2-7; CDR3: CASSQGISVRYEQYF; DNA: TGCGCCAGCAGCCAAGGGATTTCGGTACGCTACGAGCAGTACTTC
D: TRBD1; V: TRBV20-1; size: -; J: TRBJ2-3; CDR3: CSATGQGETDTQYF; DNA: TGCAGTGCTACCGGACAGGGCGAGACAGATACGCAGTATTTT
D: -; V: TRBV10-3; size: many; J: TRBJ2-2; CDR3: CAIGPPNRVNTGELFF; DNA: TGTGCCATAGGGCCCCCCAACAGGGTGAACACCGGGGAGCTGTTTTTT
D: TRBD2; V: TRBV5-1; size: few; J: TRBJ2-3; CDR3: CASSLTSGRARDTQYF; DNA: TGCGCCAGCAGCTTGACTAGCGGGAGGGCCAGGGATACGCAGTATTTT
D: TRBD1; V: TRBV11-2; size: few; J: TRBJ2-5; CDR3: CASSLMSDRGRKTQYF; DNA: TGTGCCAGCAGCTTAATGTCGGACAGGGGGCGGAAGACCCAGTACTTC
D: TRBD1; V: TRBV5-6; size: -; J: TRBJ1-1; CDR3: CASSLEGAASEAFF; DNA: TGTGCCAGCAGCTTGGAGGGGGCAGCCAGCGAAGCTTTCTTT
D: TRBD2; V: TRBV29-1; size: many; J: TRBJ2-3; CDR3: CSHQRLAGGDTQYF; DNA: TGCAGCCACCAGCGACTAGCGGGTGGGGATACGCAGTATTTT
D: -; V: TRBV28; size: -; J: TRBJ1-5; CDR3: CASLAGTLNNQPQHF; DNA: TGTGCCAGCTTGGCCGGGACGCTCAACAATCAGCCCCAGCATTTT
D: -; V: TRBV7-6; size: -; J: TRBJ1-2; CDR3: CASSPGTVNYGYTF; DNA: TGTGCCAGCAGCCCAGGGACGGTAAACTATGGCTACACCTTC
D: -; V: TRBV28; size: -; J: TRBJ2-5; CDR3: CASSLGGASQETQYF; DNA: TGTGCCAGCAGTTTGGGGGGGGCGTCCCAAGAGACCCAGTACTTC
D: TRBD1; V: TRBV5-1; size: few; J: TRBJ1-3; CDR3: CASSLDRGRGSDTIYF; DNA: TGCGCCAGCAGCTTGGACAGGGGCCGCGGGTCAGACACCATATATTTT
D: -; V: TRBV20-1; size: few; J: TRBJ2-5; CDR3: CSAPESHKETQYF; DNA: TGCAGTGCCCCAGAGTCTCATAAAGAGACCCAGTACTTC
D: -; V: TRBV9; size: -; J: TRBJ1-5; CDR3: CASSGGAGNQPQHF; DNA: TGTGCCAGCAGCGGGGGCGCCGGCAATCAGCCCCAGCATTTT
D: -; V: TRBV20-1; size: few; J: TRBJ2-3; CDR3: CSPRLNVDTQYF; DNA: TGCAGTCCTCGCCTCAACGTAGATACGCAGTATTTT
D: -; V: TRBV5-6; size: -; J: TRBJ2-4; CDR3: CASSLDGGWTKNIQYF; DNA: TGTGCCAGCAGCTTGGATGGGGGTTGGACCAAAAACATTCAGTACTTC
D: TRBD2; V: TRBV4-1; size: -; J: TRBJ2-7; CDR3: CASSQDPVAGGFSYEQYF; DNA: TGCGCCAGCAGCCAAGATCCCGTAGCGGGAGGTTTCTCCTACGAGCAGTACTTC
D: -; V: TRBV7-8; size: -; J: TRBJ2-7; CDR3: CASSLASGTQGDEQYF; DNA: TGTGCCAGCAGCTTAGCGTCCGGGACCCAAGGGGACGAGCAGTACTTC
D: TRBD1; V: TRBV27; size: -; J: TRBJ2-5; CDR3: CASSRQGPPRETQYF; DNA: TGTGCCAGCAGCAGACAGGGACCACCAAGGGAGACCCAGTACTTC
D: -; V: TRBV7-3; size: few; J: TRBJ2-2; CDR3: CASSFRLSGTSGELFF; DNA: TGTGCCAGCAGCTTCCGCTTATCGGGGACCTCCGGGGAGCTGTTTTTT
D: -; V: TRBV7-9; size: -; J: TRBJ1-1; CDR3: CASSWIPIKNTEAFF; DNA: TGTGCCAGCAGCTGGATTCCAATCAAGAACACTGAAGCTTTCTTT
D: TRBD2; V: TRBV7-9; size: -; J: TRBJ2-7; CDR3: CASSLGWREYEQYF; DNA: TGTGCCAGCAGCTTAGGCTGGCGGGAGTACGAGCAGTACTTC